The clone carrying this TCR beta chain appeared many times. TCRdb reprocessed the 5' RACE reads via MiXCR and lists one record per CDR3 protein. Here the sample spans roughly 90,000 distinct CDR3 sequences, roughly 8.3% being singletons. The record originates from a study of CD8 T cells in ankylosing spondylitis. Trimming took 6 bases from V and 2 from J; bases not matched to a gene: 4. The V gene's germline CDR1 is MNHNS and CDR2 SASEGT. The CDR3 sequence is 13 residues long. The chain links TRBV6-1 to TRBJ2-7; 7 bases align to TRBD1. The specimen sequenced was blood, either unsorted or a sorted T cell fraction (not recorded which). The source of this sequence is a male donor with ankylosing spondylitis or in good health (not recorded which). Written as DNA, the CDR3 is TGTGCCAGCAGACGACAGGGTCCCTACGAGCAGTACTTC. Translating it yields CASRRQGPYEQYF.